The rows below give T cell receptor beta chains drawn from one sample of a study of T cells in Graves' hyperthyroidism and ophthalmopathy. TCRdb re-called the multiplex PCR reads through MiXCR, storing one row per CDR3 protein. This table holds a few hundred thousand distinct CDR3 sequences, around a quarter found once. The sample was blood. The receptors were gathered from a man aged 45-65 years with Graves' hyperthyroidism. Each CDR3 is given with its conserved first and last residue. A D gene is named only where the DNA matches it firmly. Clone size is not always given. Where it is, it says once, few, many or a class for expanded clones.

CDR3nt: TGCAGTGCCCGCCGGACTAGCGGGAGCGTGAGCTCCTACGAGCAGTACTTC
CDR3aa: CSARRTSGSVSSYEQYF
len: 17
d_gene: TRBD2
v_gene: TRBV20-1
j_gene: TRBJ2-7
abundance: -

CDR3nt: TGTGCCAGCAGGGATCCCGCAGGGTCACTTGGAAAACTGTTTTTT
CDR3aa: CASRDPAGSLGKLFF
len: 15
d_gene: -
v_gene: TRBV28
j_gene: TRBJ1-4
abundance: -

CDR3nt: TGTGCCAGCTCACCGGATTCCGGGACTAGCGGGAGGGAGACCCAGTACTTC
CDR3aa: CASSPDSGTSGRETQYF
len: 17
d_gene: TRBD2
v_gene: TRBV18
j_gene: TRBJ2-5
abundance: few

CDR3nt: TGTGCCAGCAGCACCCACGGGAGCCGCCTGGGCGAGCAGTACTTC
CDR3aa: CASSTHGSRLGEQYF
len: 15
d_gene: -
v_gene: TRBV11-2
j_gene: TRBJ2-7
abundance: -

CDR3nt: TGCGCCAGCAGCTGGGGGGGTCGGGGACTAGCGGGAGGTCTCTCCTACAATGAGCAGTTCTTC
CDR3aa: CASSWGGRGLAGGLSYNEQFF
len: 21
d_gene: TRBD2
v_gene: TRBV5-1
j_gene: TRBJ2-1
abundance: -

CDR3nt: TGCGCCAGCAGCCAGCTAGCGACAGATACGCAGTATTTT
CDR3aa: CASSQLATDTQYF
len: 13
d_gene: -
v_gene: TRBV4-1
j_gene: TRBJ2-3
abundance: -

CDR3nt: TGTGCCAGCAGTCTGCGGGGGAGGAGCTCCTACAATGAGCAGTTCTTC
CDR3aa: CASSLRGRSSYNEQFF
len: 16
d_gene: TRBD2
v_gene: TRBV27
j_gene: TRBJ2-1
abundance: -

CDR3nt: TGTGCCAGCAGTTTAGTCGGCTCACACTACGAGCAGTACTTC
CDR3aa: CASSLVGSHYEQYF
len: 14
d_gene: -
v_gene: TRBV28
j_gene: TRBJ2-7
abundance: many

CDR3nt: TGTGCCAGCAGTTCAAAGAGAGGAGAGCAGTACTTC
CDR3aa: CASSSKRGEQYF
len: 12
d_gene: -
v_gene: TRBV27
j_gene: TRBJ2-7
abundance: few

CDR3nt: TGTGCCAGCAGCTTGTTTCTAGCGGGAGTGGTCGAGCAGTTCTTC
CDR3aa: CASSLFLAGVVEQFF
len: 15
d_gene: TRBD2
v_gene: TRBV5-4
j_gene: TRBJ2-1
abundance: -

CDR3nt: TGTGCCAGCAGCTTAACCAGACTAGCGGCAAGCACAGATACGCAGTATTTT
CDR3aa: CASSLTRLAASTDTQYF
len: 17
d_gene: TRBD2
v_gene: TRBV7-9
j_gene: TRBJ2-3
abundance: few

CDR3nt: TGTGCCAGCAGCTTGGGTATGAGGCCTGAGACCCAGTACTTC
CDR3aa: CASSLGMRPETQYF
len: 14
d_gene: -
v_gene: TRBV7-2
j_gene: TRBJ2-5
abundance: -

CDR3nt: TGTGCCAGCAGCCCCCAAAATGAGCAGTTCTTC
CDR3aa: CASSPQNEQFF
len: 11
d_gene: -
v_gene: TRBV7-9
j_gene: TRBJ2-1
abundance: many

CDR3nt: TGTGCCAGCAGACGAGACAGGGGAGGAGGCAGCAATCAGCCCCAGCATTTT
CDR3aa: CASRRDRGGGSNQPQHF
len: 17
d_gene: TRBD1
v_gene: TRBV6-1
j_gene: TRBJ1-5
abundance: -

CDR3nt: TGTGCCACCAGCCGGGACAATGAGCAGTTCTTC
CDR3aa: CATSRDNEQFF
len: 11
d_gene: -
v_gene: TRBV10-3
j_gene: TRBJ2-1
abundance: -

CDR3nt: TGTGCCAGCGGGACAGGTAACTGGGATTCCGAGCAGTACTTC
CDR3aa: CASGTGNWDSEQYF
len: 14
d_gene: TRBD1
v_gene: TRBV2
j_gene: TRBJ2-7
abundance: many

CDR3nt: TGCAGTGCGCCTAGCACACTGACTAGCGGAAGCACAGATACGCAGTATTTT
CDR3aa: CSAPSTLTSGSTDTQYF
len: 17
d_gene: TRBD2
v_gene: TRBV20-1
j_gene: TRBJ2-3
abundance: few

CDR3nt: TGTGCCAGCGGGGGGGGAAGGGGCTACGAGCAGTACTTC
CDR3aa: CASGGGRGYEQYF
len: 13
d_gene: TRBD2
v_gene: TRBV2
j_gene: TRBJ2-7
abundance: -

CDR3nt: TGTGCCAGCAGTGGACCGGGACAGGGGGCCGGTGGAGATACGCAGTATTTT
CDR3aa: CASSGPGQGAGGDTQYF
len: 17
d_gene: TRBD1
v_gene: TRBV2
j_gene: TRBJ2-3
abundance: -

CDR3nt: TGTGCCAGCAGCGCAAGCGGGAGTACAGATACGCAGTATTTT
CDR3aa: CASSASGSTDTQYF
len: 14
d_gene: TRBD2
v_gene: TRBV2
j_gene: TRBJ2-3
abundance: many

CDR3nt: TGTGCCAGCAGCTTGGAGACAGGTCTCTGGGAGCAGTACTTC
CDR3aa: CASSLETGLWEQYF
len: 14
d_gene: -
v_gene: TRBV7-2
j_gene: TRBJ2-7
abundance: -

CDR3nt: TGTGCCAGCAGACGCACAGGGGCGGGGCAGCCCCAGCATTTT
CDR3aa: CASRRTGAGQPQHF
len: 14
d_gene: TRBD1
v_gene: TRBV3-1
j_gene: TRBJ1-5
abundance: many

CDR3nt: TGTGCCAGCAGCTTTGGGCCCCAAAGCTACAATGAGCAGTTCTTC
CDR3aa: CASSFGPQSYNEQFF
len: 15
d_gene: -
v_gene: TRBV5-6
j_gene: TRBJ2-1
abundance: few

CDR3nt: TGCGCCAGCAGCTTGGTGCCTAGCGGTCTACTCACAGATACGCAGTATTTT
CDR3aa: CASSLVPSGLLTDTQYF
len: 17
d_gene: TRBD2
v_gene: TRBV5-1
j_gene: TRBJ2-3
abundance: few

CDR3nt: TGCGCCAGCAGCTTACAGGGCCACGAGCAGTACTTC
CDR3aa: CASSLQGHEQYF
len: 12
d_gene: -
v_gene: TRBV28
j_gene: TRBJ2-7
abundance: many

CDR3nt: TGTGCCAGCAGTTACTCAGGAAGCTCAATCACCGGGGAGCTGTTTTTT
CDR3aa: CASSYSGSSITGELFF
len: 16
d_gene: -
v_gene: TRBV6-1
j_gene: TRBJ2-2
abundance: few

CDR3nt: TGTGCCAGCAGCCAAGATCTGGTGGCGGGAGACGTTCGAAGTGAGCAGTTCTTC
CDR3aa: CASSQDLVAGDVRSEQFF
len: 18
d_gene: TRBD2
v_gene: TRBV3-1
j_gene: TRBJ2-1
abundance: few

CDR3nt: TGTGCCAGCAGTTACAGGGGTCAGGAGACCCAGTACTTC
CDR3aa: CASSYRGQETQYF
len: 13
d_gene: TRBD1
v_gene: TRBV28
j_gene: TRBJ2-5
abundance: few

CDR3nt: TGTGCCAGCAGTCAACTAGCGCGATCCTACAATGAGCAGTTCTTC
CDR3aa: CASSQLARSYNEQFF
len: 15
d_gene: TRBD2
v_gene: TRBV28
j_gene: TRBJ2-1
abundance: -

CDR3nt: TGTGCCAGCTCACGCGGACTAGCGGGAACAAACTACGAGCAGTACTTC
CDR3aa: CASSRGLAGTNYEQYF
len: 16
d_gene: TRBD2
v_gene: TRBV18
j_gene: TRBJ2-7
abundance: many

CDR3nt: TGTGCCAACCTAGGTCCCTCGGGCGAGCAGTACTTC
CDR3aa: CANLGPSGEQYF
len: 12
d_gene: -
v_gene: TRBV28
j_gene: TRBJ2-7
abundance: -

CDR3nt: TGTGCCAGCAGCCTGGCTCTCCGACAGGGGTATTCACCCCTCCACTTT
CDR3aa: CASSLALRQGYSPLHF
len: 16
d_gene: TRBD1
v_gene: TRBV3-1
j_gene: TRBJ1-6
abundance: -

CDR3nt: TGTGCCATCAGTCGGGACACCTACTACAATGAGCAGTTCTTC
CDR3aa: CAISRDTYYNEQFF
len: 14
d_gene: -
v_gene: TRBV10-3
j_gene: TRBJ2-1
abundance: -

CDR3nt: TGTGCCAGCTGGGAGGAGGGAGACATTCAGTACTTC
CDR3aa: CASWEEGDIQYF
len: 12
d_gene: -
v_gene: TRBV6-1
j_gene: TRBJ2-4
abundance: -

CDR3nt: TGTGCCAGCAGCCCGACAGATCATCAGCCCCAGCATTTT
CDR3aa: CASSPTDHQPQHF
len: 13
d_gene: -
v_gene: TRBV7-8
j_gene: TRBJ1-5
abundance: few

CDR3nt: TGCGCCAGCAGCCCGTGGACTAGCGGGAGGGTCTACGAGCAGTACTTC
CDR3aa: CASSPWTSGRVYEQYF
len: 16
d_gene: TRBD2
v_gene: TRBV7-8
j_gene: TRBJ2-7
abundance: -

CDR3nt: TGTGCCAGCAGTGAAACCCGGGAAGCTTTCTTT
CDR3aa: CASSETREAFF
len: 11
d_gene: -
v_gene: TRBV6-1
j_gene: TRBJ1-1
abundance: -

CDR3nt: TGCGCCAGCGGGACAGGGGCTCTCTACAATGAGCAGTTCTTC
CDR3aa: CASGTGALYNEQFF
len: 14
d_gene: TRBD1
v_gene: TRBV5-1
j_gene: TRBJ2-1
abundance: few

CDR3nt: TGCAGTGCTAGAGGGTGGGGAGTTGACAATGAGCAGTTCTTC
CDR3aa: CSARGWGVDNEQFF
len: 14
d_gene: -
v_gene: TRBV20-1
j_gene: TRBJ2-1
abundance: -

CDR3nt: TGTGCCAGCAGCCAAGGGACTAGCGGACAAGATGAGCAGTTCTTC
CDR3aa: CASSQGTSGQDEQFF
len: 15
d_gene: TRBD2
v_gene: TRBV3-1
j_gene: TRBJ2-1
abundance: many

CDR3nt: TGTGCCAGCGGCCTCCTCGGGGCAAGCGGAGAAAAACTGTTTTTT
CDR3aa: CASGLLGASGEKLFF
len: 15
d_gene: -
v_gene: TRBV6-1
j_gene: TRBJ1-4
abundance: -

CDR3nt: TGCGCCAGCAGTGCCACCGGGACGGTTTACGAGCAGTACTTC
CDR3aa: CASSATGTVYEQYF
len: 14
d_gene: -
v_gene: TRBV5-1
j_gene: TRBJ2-7
abundance: -

CDR3nt: TGCGCCAGCAGCCTAAGGACTAGCGGGAGAATGGATACGCAGTATTTT
CDR3aa: CASSLRTSGRMDTQYF
len: 16
d_gene: TRBD2
v_gene: TRBV5-1
j_gene: TRBJ2-3
abundance: -

CDR3nt: TGTGCCAGCAGTTCGGAGGATGATGAGCAGTTCTTC
CDR3aa: CASSSEDDEQFF
len: 12
d_gene: -
v_gene: TRBV12-3/TRBV12-4
j_gene: TRBJ2-1
abundance: few

CDR3nt: TGTGCCAGCAGCTTTTCGGGAGGGAGCTCCTACAATGAGCAGTTCTTC
CDR3aa: CASSFSGGSSYNEQFF
len: 16
d_gene: TRBD2
v_gene: TRBV7-9
j_gene: TRBJ2-1
abundance: -

CDR3nt: TGTGCCAGCAGCATTGACGGTTATTCACCCCTCCACTTT
CDR3aa: CASSIDGYSPLHF
len: 13
d_gene: -
v_gene: TRBV12-3/TRBV12-4
j_gene: TRBJ1-6
abundance: few

CDR3nt: TGTGCCAGCAGTTACCGGGGCCGGGATACGCAGTATTTT
CDR3aa: CASSYRGRDTQYF
len: 13
d_gene: -
v_gene: TRBV6-6
j_gene: TRBJ2-3
abundance: -

CDR3nt: TGTGCCATCAGGGGGACTTCCTACAATGAGCAGTTCTTC
CDR3aa: CAIRGTSYNEQFF
len: 13
d_gene: -
v_gene: TRBV6-1
j_gene: TRBJ2-1
abundance: -

CDR3nt: TGTGCCAGCAGCGGTAGCGGGAGTGTCTCTCCAGATACGCAGTATTTT
CDR3aa: CASSGSGSVSPDTQYF
len: 16
d_gene: TRBD2
v_gene: TRBV11-1
j_gene: TRBJ2-3
abundance: many

CDR3nt: TGTGCCAGCATTAAAGGGGAGCTCAATCAGCCCCAGCATTTT
CDR3aa: CASIKGELNQPQHF
len: 14
d_gene: -
v_gene: TRBV6-7
j_gene: TRBJ1-5
abundance: -

CDR3nt: TGTGCCAGCAGTCGTTCCCGGGACAGTGCGTTAGGTAGCAATCAGCCCCAGCATTTT
CDR3aa: CASSRSRDSALGSNQPQHF
len: 19
d_gene: TRBD1
v_gene: TRBV2
j_gene: TRBJ1-5
abundance: many

CDR3nt: TGTGCCAGCAGCCAATCCCCTAGGGGCGTTCGGAATGAGCAGTTCTTC
CDR3aa: CASSQSPRGVRNEQFF
len: 16
d_gene: -
v_gene: TRBV3-1
j_gene: TRBJ2-1
abundance: many

CDR3nt: TGTGCCAGTAGTATTTCCAGGGACTATGGCTACACCTTC
CDR3aa: CASSISRDYGYTF
len: 13
d_gene: -
v_gene: TRBV19
j_gene: TRBJ1-2
abundance: -

CDR3nt: TGCGCCAGCAGCTTGCAGGGGGCGGCGAACACTGAAGCTTTCTTT
CDR3aa: CASSLQGAANTEAFF
len: 15
d_gene: TRBD1
v_gene: TRBV5-1
j_gene: TRBJ1-1
abundance: many

CDR3nt: TGTGCCACCAGTCCCGGCACCGGGGAGCTGTTTTTT
CDR3aa: CATSPGTGELFF
len: 12
d_gene: -
v_gene: TRBV24-1
j_gene: TRBJ2-2
abundance: -

CDR3nt: TGTGCCAGCAGCGTAGACGGGAGCTCCTACGAGCAGTACTTC
CDR3aa: CASSVDGSSYEQYF
len: 14
d_gene: -
v_gene: TRBV9
j_gene: TRBJ2-7
abundance: many

CDR3nt: TGTGCCATCAGTGATCGCGGGATTACCATGAGCACAGATACGCAGTATTTT
CDR3aa: CAISDRGITMSTDTQYF
len: 17
d_gene: -
v_gene: TRBV10-3
j_gene: TRBJ2-3
abundance: -

CDR3nt: TGCAGCGTTGTGGAGCGGGGCTACTACGAGCAGTACTTC
CDR3aa: CSVVERGYYEQYF
len: 13
d_gene: TRBD2
v_gene: TRBV29-1
j_gene: TRBJ2-7
abundance: few

CDR3nt: TGTGCCAGCAGTGACAGGCTGAACACTGAAGCTTTCTTT
CDR3aa: CASSDRLNTEAFF
len: 13
d_gene: -
v_gene: TRBV2
j_gene: TRBJ1-1
abundance: many

CDR3nt: TGTGCCAGCAGCTCGCCGACTAGCGGGAGGCTTGAGCAGTTCTTC
CDR3aa: CASSSPTSGRLEQFF
len: 15
d_gene: TRBD2
v_gene: TRBV11-3
j_gene: TRBJ2-1
abundance: few